The 19 T cell receptor beta chains presented below share a single source sample, sequenced in a study of blood T cell repertoires in COVID-19. Data came from immunoSEQ multiplex PCR; TCRdb stores just in-frame clones and leaves some out. Of approximately 90,000 clones in the sample, 80% were seen once. Sequenced material: peripheral blood. Source of these receptors: a woman older than 75 with acute or convalescent COVID-19.

This clone has just one count. The chain joins TRBV18 to TRBJ2-5; TRBD1 agrees at 8 bases. There are 15 residues in the CDR3. With V trimmed by 3 bases and J by 5 bases, 8 bases remained unmatched. The germline V gene encodes CDR1 KGHSH and CDR2 LQKENI. CDR3 protein: CASSPDRAGSETQYF. DNA for the CDR3: TGTGCCAGCTCACCGGACAGGGCTGGCTCCGAGACCCAGTACTTC.

J is TRBJ2-1 and V is TRBV19; D perhaps matches TRBD2 (7 bases). This CDR3 contains 19 residues. Germline lookup yields CDR1 LNHDA and CDR2 SQIVND (reference sequence). Trimming stripped 2 bases from V and 0 bases from J, with 20 bases between. CDR3 DNA: TGTGCCAGTAGTATAAGGGGGGGGAGAGGGGCCAGCTCCTACAATGAGCAGTTCTTC. Amino acid sequence: CASSIRGGRGASSYNEQFF.

V gene TRBV13 combines with J gene TRBJ2-7, with D possibly TRBD1 on 5 matching bases. This CDR3 comprises 13 residues. Per the germline V gene, CDR1 is PRHDT and CDR2 is FYEKMQ (reference sequence). V was pared by 3 bases and J by 4 bases, with 10 bases between. The CDR3, as DNA: TGTGCCAGCAGCTTTGGCAGGGCGTACGAGCAGTACTTC. This codes for CASSFGRAYEQYF.

The gene calls are TRBV4-2 and TRBJ1-1; 11 bases fit TRBD1. The CDR3 runs 15 residues. Germline V gene sequence: CDR1 LGHNA, CDR2 YNFKEQ. Trimming at V came to 0 bases and at J to 11 bases, leaving 8 bases not matched to a gene. This CDR3 is CASSQDGGQGVKAFF. The DNA of the CDR3 is TGTGCCAGCAGCCAAGATGGGGGACAGGGGGTAAAGGCTTTCTTT.

The chain combines TRBV6-5 with TRBJ1-1; 11 nucleotides align to TRBD1. V shed 7 bases, J shed 0 bases, and the junction held 4 bases outside the gene matches. Germline values: CDR1 MNHEY, CDR2 SVGAGI. This CDR3 has 15 amino acids. The CDR3 DNA reads TGTGCCAGCATTGGGACAGGGGGATTGAACACTGAAGCTTTCTTT. Protein sequence: CASIGTGGLNTEAFF.

The gene calls are TRBV3-1 (or the pseudogene TRBV3-2) and TRBJ1-4, with no clear D. Trimming left V 2 bases short and J 7 bases short, with 14 bases between. Germline CDR1 and CDR2: LGHDT and YNNKEL (reference sequence). This CDR3 has 15 amino acids. CDR3 protein: CASSQLGSPREKLFF. The CDR3 DNA sequence: TGTGCCAGCAGCCAACTCGGTAGCCCCCGTGAAAAACTGTTTTTT.

The table lists this clone with a count of one. The chain employs TRBV6-5 and TRBJ2-7; TRBD1 matches 7 bases. This CDR3 comprises 15 residues. V lost 7 bases and J lost 0; bases outside the gene matches: 9. CDR1 MNHEY and CDR2 SVGAGI come from the germline V gene. CDR3 sequence: CASTSPTGSSYEQYF. CDR3 nucleotides: TGTGCCAGCACCTCTCCGACAGGGTCCTCCTACGAGCAGTACTTC.

This clone was found a few times. The CDR3 sequence: CAISASGSNIQETQYF. CDR3 in DNA: TGTGCCATCTCTGCTAGCGGGAGTAACATCCAAGAGACCCAGTACTTC. V is TRBV10-3 and J is TRBJ2-5, with 10 bases matching TRBD2. The V gene's germline CDR1 is ENHRY and CDR2 SYGVKD. With V trimmed by 8 bases and J by 1 base, 10 bases remained unmatched. The CDR3 extends over 16 amino acids.

CDR3 sequence reads: CASSERRGGYNEQFF. The CDR3 DNA sequence: TGTGCCAGCAGTGAACGGCGGGGGGGTTACAATGAGCAGTTCTTC. The V call is TRBV6-4, the J call TRBJ2-1; 9 bases are a match to TRBD2. Germline-derived CDR1 and CDR2 are MRHNA and SNTAGT. The CDR3 loop spans 15 amino acids. With 3 bases clipped from V and 4 bases from J, the junction kept 4 bases outside the gene matches.

This sequence joins TRBV19 and TRBJ2-2, with D perhaps TRBD2 (6 bases). V lost 6 bases, J lost 5 bases, and 22 bases lay in between. CDR3 length: 17 amino acids. In germline, CDR1 is LNHDA, CDR2 SQIVND (reference sequence). In DNA form, the CDR3 reads TGTGCCAGTAGCATGCCCGGAGGGGTCTTCCTAACCGGGGAGCTGTTTTTT. Translated: CASSMPGGVFLTGELFF.

V and J are TRBV29-1 and TRBJ1-2; maybe TRBD1 (6 bases). Germline V gene lookup returns CDR1 SQVTM and CDR2 ANQGSEA. This CDR3 comprises 14 residues. Trimming pared 5 bases from V and 0 bases from J, leaving 13 bases between. Here the CDR3 reads CSVRRQEANYGYTF. CDR3 nucleotide sequence: TGCAGCGTTCGGAGACAGGAAGCTAACTATGGCTACACCTTC.

The chain joins TRBV4-1 to TRBJ2-7; 7 positions agree with TRBD1. J lost 3 bases, V lost 4 bases, and 15 bases had no gene match. This CDR3 has 17 amino acids. Germline V lookup: CDR1 MGHRA, CDR2 YSYEKL. The CDR3 DNA is TGCGCCAGCAGCCCCTCCCGGAAGGGGGCAAAAGTCTACGAGCAGTACTTC. This encodes CASSPSRKGAKVYEQYF.

The chain is built from TRBV18 and TRBJ1-6; TRBD1 agrees at 8 bases. The germline gives CDR1 KGHSH, CDR2 LQKENI. CDR3 length: 17 amino acids. The trim removed 3 bases at V and 10 bases at J, leaving 14 bases unmatched. Here the CDR3 DNA reads TGTGCCAGCTCACCGGTCGATGCAGGGGGCCTATCCTCACCCCTCCACTTT. This sequence encodes CASSPVDAGGLSSPLHF.

The rearrangement joins TRBV6-2 or TRBV6-3 to TRBJ2-1; 11 nucleotides line up with TRBD2. The V gene's germline CDR1 is MNHEY and CDR2 SVGEGT. CDR3 length equals 17 residues. V was pared by 6 bases and J by 0 bases, with 7 bases of the junction left unmatched. The CDR3 protein is CASSPGTSGSSYNEQFF. The CDR3 region has the DNA TGTGCCAGCAGCCCTGGGACTAGCGGAAGCTCCTACAATGAGCAGTTCTTC.

The rearrangement links TRBV5-1 to TRBJ1-1; D gene ambiguous. With 4 bases removed from V and 1 base from J, the gap between germline ends came to 8 bases. The V gene's germline CDR1 is SGHRS and CDR2 YFSETQ. The CDR3 spans 13 residues. CDR3 nucleotides: TGCGCCAGCAGCGCAACACCGAACACTGAAGCTTTCTTT. It is translated as CASSATPNTEAFF. Full variable domain (missing parts from reference TRBV5-1 and TRBJ1-1): KAGVTQTPRYLIKTRGQQVTLSCSPISGHRSVSWYQQTPGQGLQFLFEYFSETQRNKGNFPGRFSGRQFSNSRSEMNVSTLELGDSALYLCASSATPNTEAFFGQGTRLTVV.

The table lists this clone with a few counts. The chain links TRBV9 to TRBJ2-1; TRBD2 might be the D (5 bases). V lost 0 bases and J 7 bases, leaving 14 bases between the germline ends. Germline V CDR1 and CDR2: SGDLS, YYNGEE. The CDR3 totals 15 residues. CDR3 DNA: TGTGCCAGCAGCGTAGCTAGGCTAGCCTGGAATGAGCAGTTCTTC. As protein: CASSVARLAWNEQFF.

The V and J genes are TRBV2 and TRBJ2-5; TRBD2 is a possible D gene (6 bases). Germline CDR1 SNHLY, CDR2 FYNNEI. The CDR3 length is 15 residues. Trimming shortened V by 8 bases and J by 1 base, and 17 bases separated the two germline ends. This CDR3 reads CASHRFGTGQETQYF. In nucleotides, the CDR3 is TGTGCCAGCCACCGATTCGGGACTGGCCAAGAGACCCAGTACTTC.

J is TRBJ1-1 and V is TRBV5-8; D unclear. Deletions cut 5 bases from V and 2 bases from J, with 16 bases between. Per the germline V gene, CDR1 is SGHTS and CDR2 is YDEGEE. The CDR3 consists of 15 residues. CDR3 region: CASRPLLRTNTEAFF. The DNA of the CDR3 is TGTGCCAGCAGGCCTCTTTTGCGGACTAACACTGAAGCTTTCTTT. Using reference TRBV5-8 and TRBJ1-1 for the parts outside the CDR3, the full variable domain is EAGVTQSPTHLIKTRGQQATLRCSPISGHTSVYWYQQALGLGLQFLLWYDEGEERNRGNFPPRFSGRQFPNYSSELNVNALELEDSALYLCASRPLLRTNTEAFFGQGTRLTVV.

The chain has TRBV11-2 and TRBJ2-7, with TRBD2 identical over 7 bases. The CDR3 has 17 amino acids. After removal of 1 base from V and 3 bases from J, the junction contained 12 bases not matched to a gene. CDR1 and CDR2 from the germline V gene are SGHAT and FQNNGV. The CDR3 DNA sequence: TGTGCCAGCAGCTTAGGCCTCACTTGGCGGGAGTACTACGAGCAGTACTTC. As protein: CASSLGLTWREYYEQYF.